The TCR beta chain under discussion was sequenced for a study of CD8 T cells in ankylosing spondylitis. Points on this clonotype: Its antigen is as yet unknown.

V was clipped by 4 bases and J by 2 bases, with 17 bases between them. The CDR3 is made up of 16 amino acids. Germline V lookup: CDR1 MNHEY, CDR2 SVGEGT. A single record per CDR3 protein comes from TCRdb applying MiXCR to the 5' RACE reads. The repertoire holds fewer than 550,000 distinct CDR3 sequences, with about 5.4% as singletons. Findings and limits, study-wide: Reports say disease-linked clones showed up significantly more in matched ankylosing spondylitis synovial fluid. Seemingly distinctive of ankylosing spondylitis blood was a TCR beta motif formed by eight highly homologous variants.

This chain uses TRBV6-2 or TRBV6-3 with TRBJ2-5; TRBD1 might be the D (6 bases). The specimen sequenced was blood, either unsorted or a sorted T cell fraction (not recorded which). The clonotype originates from a male donor with ankylosing spondylitis. The DNA for the CDR3 is TGTGCCAGCAGTTTCCGCCCGGGACACTTACAAGAGACCCAGTACTTC. Translating gives CASSFRPGHLQETQYF.